This T cell receptor (beta chain) stems from a study of control samples from healthy donors and cancer patients. The table came from immunoSEQ multiplex PCR; TCRdb's copy has only in-frame clones and leaves some out. The sample contains some 78,000 clones, about 89% of which appear only once. CDR3 length: 16 residues. Germline V gives CDR1 MNHNS, CDR2 SASEGT. Trimming cost V 2 bases and J 6 bases; bases outside gene matches: 12. Sequencing used blood. J is TRBJ1-1 and V is TRBV6-1, with TRBD1 identical over 7 bases. The receptor was derived from a woman aged 55-69 years in good health. CDR3 loop: CASSEMTGYSNAEAFF. CDR3 bases: TGTGCCAGCAGTGAAATGACAGGGTATTCTAACGCTGAAGCTTTCTTT.